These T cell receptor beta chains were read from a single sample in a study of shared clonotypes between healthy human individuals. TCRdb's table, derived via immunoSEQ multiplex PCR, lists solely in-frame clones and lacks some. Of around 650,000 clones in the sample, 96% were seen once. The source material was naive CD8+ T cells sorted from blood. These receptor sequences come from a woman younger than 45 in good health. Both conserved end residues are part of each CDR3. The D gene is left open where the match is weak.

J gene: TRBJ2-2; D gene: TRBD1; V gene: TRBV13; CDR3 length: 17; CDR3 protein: CASSLPAGGAYTGELFF
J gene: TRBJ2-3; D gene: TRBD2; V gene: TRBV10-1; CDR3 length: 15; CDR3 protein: CASSALAGQTDTQYF
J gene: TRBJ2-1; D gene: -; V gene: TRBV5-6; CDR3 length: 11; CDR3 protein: CASSLGPEQFF
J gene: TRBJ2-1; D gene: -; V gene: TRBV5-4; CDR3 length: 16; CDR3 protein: CASSLSEGRSYNEQFF
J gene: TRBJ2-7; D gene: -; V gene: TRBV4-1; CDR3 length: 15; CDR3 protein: CASSQASHRPYEQYF
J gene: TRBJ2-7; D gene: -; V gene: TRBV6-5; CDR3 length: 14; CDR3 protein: CASSPLVQVYEQYF
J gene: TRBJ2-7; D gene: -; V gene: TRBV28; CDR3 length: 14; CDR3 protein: CASSFGYFSGEQYF
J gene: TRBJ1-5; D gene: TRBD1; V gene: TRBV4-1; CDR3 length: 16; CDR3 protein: CASSRLLTGDNQPQHF
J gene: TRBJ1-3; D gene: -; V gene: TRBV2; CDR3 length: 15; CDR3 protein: CATLVTDTRGNTIYF
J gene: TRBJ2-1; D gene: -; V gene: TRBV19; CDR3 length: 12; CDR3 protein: CASSTSGNEQFF
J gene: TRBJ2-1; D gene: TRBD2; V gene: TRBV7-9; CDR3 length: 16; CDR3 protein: CASSHRAAGAGNEQFF
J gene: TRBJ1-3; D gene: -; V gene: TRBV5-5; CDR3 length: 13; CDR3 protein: CASSPGSGDTIYF
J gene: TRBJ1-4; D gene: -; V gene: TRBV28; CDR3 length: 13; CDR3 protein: CASSLARNEKLFF
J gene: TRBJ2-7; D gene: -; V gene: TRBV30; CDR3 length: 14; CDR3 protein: CAWGRDTEEYEQYF
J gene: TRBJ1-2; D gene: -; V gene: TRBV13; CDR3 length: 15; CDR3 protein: CASSSQGFPNYGYTF
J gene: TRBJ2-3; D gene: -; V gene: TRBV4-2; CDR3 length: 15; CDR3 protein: CASSQAVREADTQYF
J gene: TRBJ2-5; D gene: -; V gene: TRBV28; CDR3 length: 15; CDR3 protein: CASSPQGGRGETQYF
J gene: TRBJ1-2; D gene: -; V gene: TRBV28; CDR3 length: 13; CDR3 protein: CASREQGNYGYTF
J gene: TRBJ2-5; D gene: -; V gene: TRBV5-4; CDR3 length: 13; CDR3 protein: CASSLESEETQYF
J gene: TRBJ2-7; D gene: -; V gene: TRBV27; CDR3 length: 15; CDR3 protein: CASSGGDRPSYEQYF
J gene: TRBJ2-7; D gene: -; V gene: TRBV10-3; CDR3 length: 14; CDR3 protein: CAISEVGSSYEQYF
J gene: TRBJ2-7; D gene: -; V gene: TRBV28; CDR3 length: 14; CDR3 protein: CASSQQGFGYEQYF
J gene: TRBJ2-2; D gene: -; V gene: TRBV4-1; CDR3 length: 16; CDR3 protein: CASSHLTGDPSGELFF
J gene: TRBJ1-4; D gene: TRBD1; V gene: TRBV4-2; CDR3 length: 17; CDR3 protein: CASSRLSTGGASEKLFF
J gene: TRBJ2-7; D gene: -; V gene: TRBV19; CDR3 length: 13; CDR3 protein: CASSGAGSYEQYF
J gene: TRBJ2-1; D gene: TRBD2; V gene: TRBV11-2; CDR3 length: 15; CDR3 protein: CASTPLAGPPNEQFF
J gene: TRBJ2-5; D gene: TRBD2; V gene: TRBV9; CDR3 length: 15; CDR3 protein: CASSATSGGQETQYF
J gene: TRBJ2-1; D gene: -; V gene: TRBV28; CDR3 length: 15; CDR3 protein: CASRPRDGLLEEQFF
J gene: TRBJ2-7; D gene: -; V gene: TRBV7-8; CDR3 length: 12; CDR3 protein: CASSLGVYEQYF
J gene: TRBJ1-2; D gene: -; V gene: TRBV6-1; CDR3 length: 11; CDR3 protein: CASSVMYGYTF
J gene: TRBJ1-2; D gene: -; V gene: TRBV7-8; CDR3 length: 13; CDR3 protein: CASSLGPDYGYTF
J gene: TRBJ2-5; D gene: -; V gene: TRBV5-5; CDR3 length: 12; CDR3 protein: CASSLVPETQYF
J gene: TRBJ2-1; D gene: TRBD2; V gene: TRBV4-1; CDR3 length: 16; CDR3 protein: CASSHSGTSGSGEQFF